Sequencing of this T cell receptor beta chain was carried out in a study of CD8 T cells in Susac syndrome. Study-level results: The study conceded that relatively few individuals underwent its TCR sequencing and HLA analysis.

Germline values: CDR1 MNHEY, CDR2 SMNVEV (reference sequence). Trimming left V 5 bases short and J 7 bases short, with 21 bases between. The CDR3 contains 16 residues. Reverse transcription of 0.5 to 1 ug RNA was carried out with random hexamers. TCRdb re-called the immunoSEQ multiplex PCR reads through MiXCR, storing one row per CDR3 protein. Altogether 250,000 to 300,000 distinct CDR3 sequences are present, 75% to 90% being singletons, with the ten largest covering approximately 0.2%. Those who served as multiple sclerosis controls were treatment-naive patients with stable or active relapsing-remitting disease. TEMRA cells were FACS-enriched and CD8+ and CD4+ T cells negatively isolated. This clonotype came up once. Its specificity is unknown.

The sample comprised CD8+ T cells from PBMCs. The TCR comes from a human donor with multiple sclerosis. V usage is TRBV27 and J usage is TRBJ1-5, with D tentatively TRBD1 (6 bases). CDR3 loop: CASSPSRGAFTQPQHF. DNA of the CDR3: TGTGCCAGCAGTCCCTCCCGGGGGGCCTTCACCCAGCCCCAGCATTTT.